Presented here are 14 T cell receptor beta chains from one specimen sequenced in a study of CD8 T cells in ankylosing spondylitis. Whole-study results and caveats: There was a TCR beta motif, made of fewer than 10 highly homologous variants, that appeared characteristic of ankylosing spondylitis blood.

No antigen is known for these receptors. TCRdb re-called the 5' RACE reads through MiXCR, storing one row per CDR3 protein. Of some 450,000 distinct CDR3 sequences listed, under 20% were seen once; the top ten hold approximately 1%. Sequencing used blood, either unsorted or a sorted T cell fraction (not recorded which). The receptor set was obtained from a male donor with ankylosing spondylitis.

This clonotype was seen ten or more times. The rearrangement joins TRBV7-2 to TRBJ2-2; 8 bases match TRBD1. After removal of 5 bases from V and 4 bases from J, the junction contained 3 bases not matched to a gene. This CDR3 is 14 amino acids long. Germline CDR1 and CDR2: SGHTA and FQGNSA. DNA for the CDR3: TGTGCCAGCAGCCAAGGACAGGGCACCGGGGAGCTGTTTTTT. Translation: CASSQGQGTGELFF.

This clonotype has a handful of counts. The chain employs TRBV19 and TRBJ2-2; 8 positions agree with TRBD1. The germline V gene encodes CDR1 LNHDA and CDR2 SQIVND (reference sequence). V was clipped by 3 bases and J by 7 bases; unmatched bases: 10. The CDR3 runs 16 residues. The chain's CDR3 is CASSMGRTGRLGELFF. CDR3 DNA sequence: TGTGCCAGTAGTATGGGGCGGACAGGGCGTCTCGGGGAGCTGTTTTTT. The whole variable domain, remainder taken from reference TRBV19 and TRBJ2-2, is DGGITQSPKYLFRKEGQNVTLSCEQNLNHDAMYWYRQDPGQGLRLIYYSQIVNDFQKGDIAEGYSVSREKKESFPLTVTSAQKNPTAFYLCASSMGRTGRLGELFFGEGSRLTVL.

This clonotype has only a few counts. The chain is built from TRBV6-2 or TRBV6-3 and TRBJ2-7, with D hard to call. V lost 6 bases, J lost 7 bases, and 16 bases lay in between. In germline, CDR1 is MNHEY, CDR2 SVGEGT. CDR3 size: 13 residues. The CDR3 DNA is TGTGCCAGCAGCTCCGCTTCCACCGTAGAGCAGTACTTC. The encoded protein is CASSSASTVEQYF.

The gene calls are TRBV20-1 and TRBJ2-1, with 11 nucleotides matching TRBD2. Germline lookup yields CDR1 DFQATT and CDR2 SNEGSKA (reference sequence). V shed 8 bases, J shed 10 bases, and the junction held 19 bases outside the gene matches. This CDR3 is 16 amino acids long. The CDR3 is CSPMSSGRASVREQFF. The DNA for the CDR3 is TGCAGTCCTATGAGTAGCGGGAGGGCATCCGTACGAGAGCAGTTCTTC.

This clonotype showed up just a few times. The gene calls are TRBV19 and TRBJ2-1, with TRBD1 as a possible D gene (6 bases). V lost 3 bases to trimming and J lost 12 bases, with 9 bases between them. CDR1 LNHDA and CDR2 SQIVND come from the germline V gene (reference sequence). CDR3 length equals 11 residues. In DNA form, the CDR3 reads TGTGCCAGTAGTATGGGACACAGGCAGTTCTTC. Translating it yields CASSMGHRQFF.

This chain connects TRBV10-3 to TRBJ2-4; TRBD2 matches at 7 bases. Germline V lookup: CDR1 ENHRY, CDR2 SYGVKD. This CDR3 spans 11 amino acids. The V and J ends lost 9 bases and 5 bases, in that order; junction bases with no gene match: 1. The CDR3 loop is CAIRGENIQYF. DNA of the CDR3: TGTGCCATACGGGGGGAAAACATTCAGTACTTC.

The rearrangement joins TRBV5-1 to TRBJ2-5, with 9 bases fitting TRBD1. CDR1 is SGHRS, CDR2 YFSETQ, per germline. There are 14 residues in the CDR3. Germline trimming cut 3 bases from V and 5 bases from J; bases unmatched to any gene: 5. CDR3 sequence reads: CASSWDRAGETQYF. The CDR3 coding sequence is TGCGCCAGCAGCTGGGACAGGGCGGGGGAGACCCAGTACTTC.

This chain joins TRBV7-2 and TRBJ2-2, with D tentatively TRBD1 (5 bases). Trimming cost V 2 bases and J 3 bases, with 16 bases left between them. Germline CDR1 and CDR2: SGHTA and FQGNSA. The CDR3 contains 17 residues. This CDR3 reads CASSLKGGGAHTGELFF. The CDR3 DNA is TGTGCCAGCAGCTTAAAAGGCGGTGGGGCCCACACCGGGGAGCTGTTTTTT.

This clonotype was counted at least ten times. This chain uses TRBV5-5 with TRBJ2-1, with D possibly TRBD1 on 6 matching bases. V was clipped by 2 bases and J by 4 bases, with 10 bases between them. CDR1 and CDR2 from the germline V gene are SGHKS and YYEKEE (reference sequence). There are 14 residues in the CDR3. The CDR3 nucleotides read TGTGCCAGCAGCTTCGGGCAGGGGTACAATGAGCAGTTCTTC. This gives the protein CASSFGQGYNEQFF.

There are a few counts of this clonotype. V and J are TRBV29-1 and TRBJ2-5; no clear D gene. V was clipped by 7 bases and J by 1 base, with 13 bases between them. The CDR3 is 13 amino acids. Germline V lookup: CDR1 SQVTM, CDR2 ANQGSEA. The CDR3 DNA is TGCAGCGCCCTACCCTTGGGCCAAGAGACCCAGTACTTC. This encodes CSALPLGQETQYF. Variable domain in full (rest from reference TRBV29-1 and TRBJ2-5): SAVISQKPSRDICQRGTSLTIQCQVDSQVTMMFWYRQQPGQSLTLIATANQGSEATYESGFVIDKFPISRPNLTFSTLTVSNMSPEDSSIYLCSALPLGQETQYFGPGTRLLVL.

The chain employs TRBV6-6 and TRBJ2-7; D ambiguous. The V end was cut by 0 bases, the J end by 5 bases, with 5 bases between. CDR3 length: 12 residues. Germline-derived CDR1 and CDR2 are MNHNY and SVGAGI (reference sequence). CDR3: CASSYSANEQYF. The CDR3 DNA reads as TGTGCCAGCAGTTACTCCGCCAACGAGCAGTACTTC.

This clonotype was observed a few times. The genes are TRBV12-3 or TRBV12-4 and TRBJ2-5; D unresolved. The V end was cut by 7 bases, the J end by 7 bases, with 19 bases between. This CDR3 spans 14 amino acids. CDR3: CASTPSMSARTQYF. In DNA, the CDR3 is TGTGCCAGCACCCCTTCTATGTCTGCTCGGACCCAGTACTTC.

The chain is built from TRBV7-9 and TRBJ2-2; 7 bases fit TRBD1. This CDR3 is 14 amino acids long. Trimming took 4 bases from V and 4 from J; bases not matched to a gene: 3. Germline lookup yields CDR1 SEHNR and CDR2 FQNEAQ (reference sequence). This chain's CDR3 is CASSSPGGTGELFF. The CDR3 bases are TGTGCCAGCAGCTCACCAGGGGGCACCGGGGAGCTGTTTTTT.

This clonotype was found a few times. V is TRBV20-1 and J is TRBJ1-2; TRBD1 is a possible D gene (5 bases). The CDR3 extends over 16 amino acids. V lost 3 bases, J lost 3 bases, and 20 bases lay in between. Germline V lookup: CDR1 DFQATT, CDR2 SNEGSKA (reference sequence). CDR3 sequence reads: CSAREPRTGTYYGYTF. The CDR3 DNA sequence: TGCAGTGCTAGGGAACCCCGAACAGGAACGTACTATGGCTACACCTTC.